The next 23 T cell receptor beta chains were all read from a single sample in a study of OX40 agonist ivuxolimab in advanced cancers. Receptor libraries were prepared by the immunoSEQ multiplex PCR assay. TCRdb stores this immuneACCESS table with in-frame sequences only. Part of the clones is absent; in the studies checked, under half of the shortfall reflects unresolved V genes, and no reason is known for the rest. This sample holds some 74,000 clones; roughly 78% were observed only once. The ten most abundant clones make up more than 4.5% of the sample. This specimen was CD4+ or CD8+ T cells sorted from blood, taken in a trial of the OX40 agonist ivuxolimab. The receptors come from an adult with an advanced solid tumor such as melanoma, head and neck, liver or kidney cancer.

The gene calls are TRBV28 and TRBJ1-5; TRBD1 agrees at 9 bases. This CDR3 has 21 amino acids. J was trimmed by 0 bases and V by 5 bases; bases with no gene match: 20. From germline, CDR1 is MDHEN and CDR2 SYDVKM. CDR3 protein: CASSGGVGTGFSGYSNQPQHF. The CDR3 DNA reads TGTGCCAGCAGTGGAGGGGTAGGGACAGGGTTTTCGGGGTATAGCAATCAGCCCCAGCATTTT.

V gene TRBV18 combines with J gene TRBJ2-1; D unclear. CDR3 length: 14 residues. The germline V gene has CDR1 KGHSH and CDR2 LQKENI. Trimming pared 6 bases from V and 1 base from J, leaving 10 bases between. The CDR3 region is CASSPQASYNEQFF. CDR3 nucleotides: TGTGCCAGCTCCCCCCAGGCTTCCTACAATGAGCAGTTCTTC.

CDR3 sequence (DNA): TGCAGCGTTGCAGGGGAGGGTCAGCCCCAGCATTTT. Translating gives CSVAGEGQPQHF. The J gene is TRBJ1-5, the V gene TRBV29-1; D is possibly TRBD1 (6 bases). Germline V CDR1 and CDR2: SQVTM, ANQGSEA. V lost 4 bases, J lost 6 bases, and 10 bases lay in between. CDR3 size: 12 residues.

CDR3 in DNA: TGTGCCAGCAGCGTAGGGCGGGGGAGGGCTTTGGCCAAAAACATTCAGTACTTC. It yields the protein CASSVGRGRALAKNIQYF. The chain recombines TRBV11-2 with TRBJ2-4, with 7 positions matching TRBD2. There are 18 residues in the CDR3. V shed 5 bases and J 1 base; nucleotides not matched to a gene: 14. The germline CDR1 and CDR2 sequences are SGHAT and FQNNGV.

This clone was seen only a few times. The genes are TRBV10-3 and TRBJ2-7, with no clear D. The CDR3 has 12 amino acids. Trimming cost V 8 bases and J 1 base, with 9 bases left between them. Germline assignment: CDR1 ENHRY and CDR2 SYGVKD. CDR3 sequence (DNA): TGTGCCATCGGTAGTCAATCCTACGAGCAGTACTTC. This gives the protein CAIGSQSYEQYF.

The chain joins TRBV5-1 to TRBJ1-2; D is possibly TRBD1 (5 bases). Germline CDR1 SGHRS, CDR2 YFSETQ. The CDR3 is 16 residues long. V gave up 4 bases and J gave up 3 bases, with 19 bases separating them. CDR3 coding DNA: TGCGCCAGCAGCCCGCTGGACGGCCGGGGGGACTATGGCTACACCTTC. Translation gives CASSPLDGRGDYGYTF.

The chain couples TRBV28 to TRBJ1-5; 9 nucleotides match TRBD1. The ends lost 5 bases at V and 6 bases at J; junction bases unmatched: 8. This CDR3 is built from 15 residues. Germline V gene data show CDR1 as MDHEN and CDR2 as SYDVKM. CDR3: CASSARLTGGQPQHF. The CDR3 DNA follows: TGTGCCAGCAGTGCCCGATTGACAGGGGGTCAGCCCCAGCATTTT.

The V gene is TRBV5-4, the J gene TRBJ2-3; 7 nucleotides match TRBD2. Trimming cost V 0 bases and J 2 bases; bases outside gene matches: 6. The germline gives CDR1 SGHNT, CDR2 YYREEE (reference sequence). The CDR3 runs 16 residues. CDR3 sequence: CASSLGIGRNTDTQYF. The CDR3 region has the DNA TGTGCCAGCAGCTTGGGGATCGGGAGGAACACAGATACGCAGTATTTT. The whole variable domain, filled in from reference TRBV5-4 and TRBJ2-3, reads ETGVTQSPTHLIKTRGQQVTLRCSSQSGHNTVSWYQQALGQGPQFIFQYYREEENGRGNFPPRFSGLQFPNYSSELNVNALELDDSALYLCASSLGIGRNTDTQYFGPGTRLTVL.

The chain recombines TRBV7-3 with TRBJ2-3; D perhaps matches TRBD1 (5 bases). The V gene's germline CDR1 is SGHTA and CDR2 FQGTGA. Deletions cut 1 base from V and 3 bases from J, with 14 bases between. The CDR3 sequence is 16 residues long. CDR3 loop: CASSLNGDSSTDTQYF. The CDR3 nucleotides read TGTGCCAGCAGCTTAAACGGCGACAGCTCTACAGATACGCAGTATTTT.

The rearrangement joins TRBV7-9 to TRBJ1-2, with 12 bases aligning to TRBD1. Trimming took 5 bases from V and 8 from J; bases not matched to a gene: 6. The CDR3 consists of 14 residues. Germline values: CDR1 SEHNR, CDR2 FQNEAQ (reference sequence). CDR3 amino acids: CASSPGQGAGGYTF. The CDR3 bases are TGTGCCAGCAGCCCGGGACAGGGGGCTGGAGGCTACACCTTC.

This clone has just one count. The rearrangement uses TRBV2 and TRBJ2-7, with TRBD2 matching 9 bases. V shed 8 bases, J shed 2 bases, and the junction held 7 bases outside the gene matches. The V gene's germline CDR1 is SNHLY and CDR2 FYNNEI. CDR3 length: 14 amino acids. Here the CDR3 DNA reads TGTGCCAGCGGGACCGGGACTAGCCCCTACGAGCAGTACTTC. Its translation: CASGTGTSPYEQYF. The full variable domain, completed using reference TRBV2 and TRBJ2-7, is EPEVTQTPSHQVTQMGQEVILRCVPISNHLYFYWYRQILGQKVEFLVSFYNNEISEKSEIFDDQFSVERPDGSNFTLKIRSTKLEDSAMYFCASGTGTSPYEQYFGPGTRLTVT.

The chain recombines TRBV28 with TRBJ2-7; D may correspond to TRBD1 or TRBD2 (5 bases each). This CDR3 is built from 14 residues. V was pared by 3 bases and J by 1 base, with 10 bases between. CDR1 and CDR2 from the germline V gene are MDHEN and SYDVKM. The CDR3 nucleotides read TGTGCCAGCAGTTTTCGCTGGGGGTCCTACGAGCAGTACTTC. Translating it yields CASSFRWGSYEQYF.

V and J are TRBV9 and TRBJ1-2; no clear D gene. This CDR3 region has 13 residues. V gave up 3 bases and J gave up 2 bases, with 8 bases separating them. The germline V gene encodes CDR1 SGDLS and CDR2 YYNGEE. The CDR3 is CASSALTNYGYTF. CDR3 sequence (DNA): TGTGCCAGCAGCGCCCTGACAAACTATGGCTACACCTTC.

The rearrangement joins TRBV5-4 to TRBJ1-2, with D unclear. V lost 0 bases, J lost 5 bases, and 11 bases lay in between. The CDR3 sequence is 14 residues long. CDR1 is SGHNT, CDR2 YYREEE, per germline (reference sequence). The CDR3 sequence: CASSLGDTRYGYTF. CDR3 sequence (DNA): TGTGCCAGCAGCTTGGGTGACACACGGTATGGCTACACCTTC.

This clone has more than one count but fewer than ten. This CDR3 is CASTTGYEQYF. The DNA of the CDR3 is TGTGCCAGCACCACAGGCTACGAGCAGTACTTC. The rearrangement joins TRBV7-2 to TRBJ2-7; D perhaps matches TRBD1 (5 bases). Trimming stripped 7 bases from V and 3 bases from J, with 7 bases between. In germline, CDR1 is SGHTA, CDR2 FQGNSA. The CDR3 extends over 11 amino acids.

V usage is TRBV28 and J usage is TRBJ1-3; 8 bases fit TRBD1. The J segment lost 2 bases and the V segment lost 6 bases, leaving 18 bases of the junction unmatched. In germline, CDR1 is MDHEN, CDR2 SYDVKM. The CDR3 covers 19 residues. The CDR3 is CASSSEPLGRQGPGNTIYF. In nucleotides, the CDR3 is TGTGCCAGCAGCTCCGAACCCTTGGGTCGACAGGGGCCTGGAAACACCATATATTTT.

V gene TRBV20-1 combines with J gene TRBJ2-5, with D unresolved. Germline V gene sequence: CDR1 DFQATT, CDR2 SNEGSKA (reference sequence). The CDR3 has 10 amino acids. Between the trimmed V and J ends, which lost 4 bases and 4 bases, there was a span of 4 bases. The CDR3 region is CSATRETQYF. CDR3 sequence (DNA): TGCAGTGCTACAAGAGAGACCCAGTACTTC.

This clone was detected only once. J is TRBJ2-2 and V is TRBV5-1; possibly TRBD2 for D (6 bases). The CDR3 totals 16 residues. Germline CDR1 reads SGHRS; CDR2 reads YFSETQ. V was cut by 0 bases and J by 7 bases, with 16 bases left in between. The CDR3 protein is CASSLEGGDVGGELFF. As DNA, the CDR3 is TGCGCCAGCAGCTTGGAGGGAGGCGATGTAGGCGGGGAGCTGTTTTTT.

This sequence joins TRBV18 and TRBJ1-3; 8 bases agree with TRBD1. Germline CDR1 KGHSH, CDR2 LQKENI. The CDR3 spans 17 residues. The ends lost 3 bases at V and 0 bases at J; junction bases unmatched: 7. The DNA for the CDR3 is TGTGCCAGCTCACCTAGGGGACAGGCGATCTCTGGAAACACCATATATTTT. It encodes CASSPRGQAISGNTIYF.

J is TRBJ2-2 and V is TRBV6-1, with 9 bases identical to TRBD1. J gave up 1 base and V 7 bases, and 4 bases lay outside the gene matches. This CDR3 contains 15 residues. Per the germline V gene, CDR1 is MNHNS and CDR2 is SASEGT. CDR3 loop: CASTWDRVNTGELFF. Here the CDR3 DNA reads TGTGCCAGCACATGGGACAGGGTGAACACCGGGGAGCTGTTTTTT.

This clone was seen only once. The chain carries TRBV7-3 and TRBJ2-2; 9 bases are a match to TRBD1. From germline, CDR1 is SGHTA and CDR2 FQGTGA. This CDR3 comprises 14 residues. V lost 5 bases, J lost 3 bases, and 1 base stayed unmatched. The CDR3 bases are TGTGCCAGCAGCCGGGACAGGGACACCGGGGAGCTGTTTTTT. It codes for CASSRDRDTGELFF.

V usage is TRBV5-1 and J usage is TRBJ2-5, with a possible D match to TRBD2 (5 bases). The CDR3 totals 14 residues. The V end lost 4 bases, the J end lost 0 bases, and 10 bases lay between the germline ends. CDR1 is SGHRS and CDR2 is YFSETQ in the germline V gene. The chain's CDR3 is CASSDSRDQETQYF. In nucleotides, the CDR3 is TGCGCCAGCAGCGACTCGCGGGACCAAGAGACCCAGTACTTC.

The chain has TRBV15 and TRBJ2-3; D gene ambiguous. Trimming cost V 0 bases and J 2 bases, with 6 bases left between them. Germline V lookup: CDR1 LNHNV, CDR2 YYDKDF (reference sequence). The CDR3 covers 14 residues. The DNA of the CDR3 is TGTGCCACCAGCAGAGATCTATACACAGATACGCAGTATTTT. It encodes CATSRDLYTDTQYF. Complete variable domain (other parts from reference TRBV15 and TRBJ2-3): DAMVIQNPRYQVTQFGKPVTLSCSQTLNHNVMYWYQQKSSQAPKLLFHYYDKDFNNEADTPDNFQSRRPNTSFCFLDIRSPGLGDTAMYLCATSRDLYTDTQYFGPGTRLTVL.